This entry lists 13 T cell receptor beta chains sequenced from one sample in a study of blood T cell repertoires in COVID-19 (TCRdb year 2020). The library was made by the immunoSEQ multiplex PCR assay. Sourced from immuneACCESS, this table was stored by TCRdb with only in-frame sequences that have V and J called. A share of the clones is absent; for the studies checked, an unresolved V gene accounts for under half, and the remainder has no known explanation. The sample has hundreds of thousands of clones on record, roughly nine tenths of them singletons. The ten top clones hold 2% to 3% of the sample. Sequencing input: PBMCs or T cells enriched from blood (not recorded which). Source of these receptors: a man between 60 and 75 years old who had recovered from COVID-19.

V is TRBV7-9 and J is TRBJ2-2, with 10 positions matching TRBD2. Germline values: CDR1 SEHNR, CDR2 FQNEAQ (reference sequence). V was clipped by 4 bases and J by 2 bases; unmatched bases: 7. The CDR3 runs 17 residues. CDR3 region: CASSWKIAGGNTGELFF. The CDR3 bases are TGTGCCAGCAGCTGGAAGATAGCGGGGGGTAACACCGGGGAGCTGTTTTTT.

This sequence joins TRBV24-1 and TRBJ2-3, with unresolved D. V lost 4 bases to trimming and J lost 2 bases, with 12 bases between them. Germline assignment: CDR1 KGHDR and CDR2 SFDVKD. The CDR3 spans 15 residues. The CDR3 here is CATSDPTQYTDTQYF. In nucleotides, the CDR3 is TGTGCCACCAGTGACCCCACACAGTACACAGATACGCAGTATTTT.

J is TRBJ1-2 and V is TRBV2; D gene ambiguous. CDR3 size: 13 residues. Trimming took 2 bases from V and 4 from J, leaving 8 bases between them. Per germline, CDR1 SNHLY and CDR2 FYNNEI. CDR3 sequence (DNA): TGTGCCAGCAGTGAATACGGTACCTATGGCTACACCTTC. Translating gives CASSEYGTYGYTF.

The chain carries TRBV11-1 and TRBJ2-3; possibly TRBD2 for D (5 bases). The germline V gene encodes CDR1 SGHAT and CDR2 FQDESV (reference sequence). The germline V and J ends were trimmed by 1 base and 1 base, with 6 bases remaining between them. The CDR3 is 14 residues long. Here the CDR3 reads CASSLGTGTDTQYF. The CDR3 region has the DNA TGTGCCAGCAGCTTAGGGACTGGCACAGATACGCAGTATTTT.

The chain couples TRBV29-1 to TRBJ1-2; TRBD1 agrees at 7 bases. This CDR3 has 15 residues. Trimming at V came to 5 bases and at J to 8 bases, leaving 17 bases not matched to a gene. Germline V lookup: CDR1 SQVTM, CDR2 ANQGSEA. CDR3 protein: CSVLPNVDRDDGYTF. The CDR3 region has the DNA TGCAGCGTTCTTCCAAACGTAGACAGGGATGACGGCTACACCTTC.

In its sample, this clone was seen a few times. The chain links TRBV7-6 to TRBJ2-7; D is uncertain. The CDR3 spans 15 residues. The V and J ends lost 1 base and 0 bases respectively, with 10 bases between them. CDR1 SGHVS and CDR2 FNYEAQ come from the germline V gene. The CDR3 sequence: CASSLEVAFSYEQYF. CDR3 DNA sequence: TGTGCCAGCAGCTTAGAGGTAGCTTTCTCCTACGAGCAGTACTTC. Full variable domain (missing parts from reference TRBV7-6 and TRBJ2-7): GAGVSQSPRYKVTKRGQDVALRCDPISGHVSLYWYRQALGQGPEFLTYFNYEAQQDKSGLPNDRFSAERPEGSISTLTIQRTEQRDSAMYRCASSLEVAFSYEQYFGPGTRLTVT.

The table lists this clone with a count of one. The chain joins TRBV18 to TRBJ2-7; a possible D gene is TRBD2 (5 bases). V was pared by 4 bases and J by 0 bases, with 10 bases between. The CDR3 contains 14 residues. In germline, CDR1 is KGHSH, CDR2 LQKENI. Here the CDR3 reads CASSLPGISYEQYF. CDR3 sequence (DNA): TGTGCCAGCTCACTCCCCGGGATCTCCTACGAGCAGTACTTC.

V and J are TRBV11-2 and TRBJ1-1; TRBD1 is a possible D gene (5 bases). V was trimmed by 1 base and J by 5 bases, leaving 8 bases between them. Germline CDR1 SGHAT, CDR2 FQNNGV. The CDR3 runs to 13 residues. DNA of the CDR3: TGTGCCAGCAGCTTAGTTAAGGGGACTGAAGCTTTCTTT. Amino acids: CASSLVKGTEAFF.

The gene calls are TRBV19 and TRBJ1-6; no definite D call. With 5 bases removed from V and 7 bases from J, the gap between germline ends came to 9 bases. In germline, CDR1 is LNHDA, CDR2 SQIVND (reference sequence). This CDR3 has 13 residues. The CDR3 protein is CASSFTTNSPLHF. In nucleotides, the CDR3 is TGTGCCAGTAGTTTTACAACAAATTCACCCCTCCACTTT.

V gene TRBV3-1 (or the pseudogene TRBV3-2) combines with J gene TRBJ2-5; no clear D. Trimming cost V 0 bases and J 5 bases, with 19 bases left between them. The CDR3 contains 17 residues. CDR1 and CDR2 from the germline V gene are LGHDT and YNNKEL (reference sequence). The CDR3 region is CASSQDKVRRGWETQYF. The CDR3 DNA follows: TGTGCCAGCAGCCAAGATAAGGTTCGTCGCGGTTGGGAGACCCAGTACTTC.

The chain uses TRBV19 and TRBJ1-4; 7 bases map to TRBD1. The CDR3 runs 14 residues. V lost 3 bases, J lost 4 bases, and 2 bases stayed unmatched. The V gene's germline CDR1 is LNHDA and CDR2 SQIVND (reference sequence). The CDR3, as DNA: TGTGCCAGTAGTATGACAGGGATTAATGAAAAACTGTTTTTT. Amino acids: CASSMTGINEKLFF.

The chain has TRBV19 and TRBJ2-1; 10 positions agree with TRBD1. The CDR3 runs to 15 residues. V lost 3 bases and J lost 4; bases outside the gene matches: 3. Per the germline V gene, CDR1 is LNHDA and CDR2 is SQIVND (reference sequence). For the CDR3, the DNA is TGTGCCAGTAGTATGGGACAGGGGTTATACAATGAGCAGTTCTTC. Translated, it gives CASSMGQGLYNEQFF.

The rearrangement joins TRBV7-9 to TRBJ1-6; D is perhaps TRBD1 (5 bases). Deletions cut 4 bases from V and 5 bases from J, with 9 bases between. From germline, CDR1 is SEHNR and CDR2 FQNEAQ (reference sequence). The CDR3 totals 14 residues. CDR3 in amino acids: CASSYDSNNSPLHF. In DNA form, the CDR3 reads TGTGCCAGCAGCTACGACAGTAATAATTCACCCCTCCACTTT.